This TCR beta chain was recorded in a study of cytomegalovirus exposure and HLA in healthy donors. Study-level points and caveats: Testing in vitro showed a few CMV-associated chains specific for CMV antigens. TCR beta chains numbering roughly 150 were designated cytomegalovirus-associated.

TCRdb's table, derived via immunoSEQ multiplex PCR, lists solely in-frame clones and lacks some. The sample records 130,000 to 150,000 clones, approximately 93% being singletons. This CDR3 comprises 14 residues. Germline values: CDR1 MNHEY, CDR2 SMNVEV (reference sequence). The ends were cut back, 7 bases at V and 7 bases at J, with 17 bases in the middle. Concerning this clone: Its specificity is unknown.

The V and J genes are TRBV27 and TRBJ1-5, with D unresolved. The sequencing sample was made of PBMCs. This sequence was found in a man between 18 and 35 years old in good health and CMV-seronegative. CDR3 residues: CASKPPGRRQPQHF. The CDR3 bases are TGTGCCAGCAAACCGCCGGGGAGGAGGCAGCCCCAGCATTTT.